A selection of T cell receptor beta chains follows, all from one sample in a study of long-term antiretroviral therapy in people with HIV. Assay used: immunoSEQ multiplex PCR; TCRdb lists only in-frame clones, some missing. The repertoire holds around 16,000 clones, with roughly 94% as singletons. The sequences come from unsorted PBMCs, collected nearly 6.5 years after starting antiretroviral therapy. The receptor set was obtained from a woman aged 50 to 65 with HIV. Both conserved end residues are part of each CDR3. D genes are given only for firm matches. Clone size is given for some rows only: seen once, a few or many times, or a class if the clone is expanded.

J: TRBJ2-4; D: TRBD2; size: -; V: TRBV4-2; DNA: TGTGCCAGCAGCCAAGAGGTGGGATCTAGCGGGAAAAACATTCAGTACTTC; CDR3: CASSQEVGSSGKNIQYF
J: TRBJ2-7; D: TRBD1; size: -; V: TRBV5-1; DNA: TGCGCCAGCAAGAGCGGGACAGGGAACTACGAGCAGTACTTC; CDR3: CASKSGTGNYEQYF
J: TRBJ2-5; D: TRBD2; size: -; V: TRBV5-1; DNA: TGCGCCAGCAGCCAAGCGGGAAGACAAGAGACCCAGTACTTC; CDR3: CASSQAGRQETQYF
J: TRBJ2-7; D: -; size: -; V: TRBV5-5; DNA: TGTGCCAGCAGTTATCCGGGAAACTCCTACGAGCAGTACTTC; CDR3: CASSYPGNSYEQYF
J: TRBJ2-7; D: TRBD2; size: hyperexpanded; V: TRBV4-2; DNA: TGTGCCAGCAGCCAAGGGTCGAGCGGGAGTATCGACGAGCAGTACTTC; CDR3: CASSQGSSGSIDEQYF
J: TRBJ2-2; D: -; size: -; V: TRBV5-1; DNA: TGCGCCAGCAGCCCGCTAACCTTACCCACCGGGGAGCTGTTTTTT; CDR3: CASSPLTLPTGELFF
J: TRBJ2-1; D: -; size: -; V: TRBV9; DNA: TGTGCCAGCAGCGTAGGTGAGGTCTACAATGAGCAGTTCTTC; CDR3: CASSVGEVYNEQFF
J: TRBJ2-5; D: TRBD2; size: -; V: TRBV5-4; DNA: TGTGCCAGCAGCTGGACTAGCGGGGTCCAAGAGACCCAGTACTTC; CDR3: CASSWTSGVQETQYF
J: TRBJ2-3; D: TRBD2; size: -; V: TRBV7-2; DNA: TGTGCCAGCAGCTTATACCTAGCGGGAGGCTTAGATACGCAGTATTTT; CDR3: CASSLYLAGGLDTQYF
J: TRBJ2-1; D: -; size: -; V: TRBV7-2; DNA: TGTGCCAGCAGCTTAGTTGTGGGTAGCCACAATGAGCAGTTCTTC; CDR3: CASSLVVGSHNEQFF
J: TRBJ2-4; D: -; size: -; V: TRBV19; DNA: TGTGCCAGTAGTATAGGGAGGACACCCCCATACTTC; CDR3: CASSIGRTPPYF
J: TRBJ2-7; D: TRBD1; size: -; V: TRBV6-5; DNA: TGTGCCAGCAGAACCGGGACAGGGGGCTACGAGCAGTACTTC; CDR3: CASRTGTGGYEQYF
J: TRBJ2-7; D: -; size: -; V: TRBV7-9; DNA: TGTGCCAGCCGCTCGGGAGGGGGCCCTGACGAGCAGTACTTC; CDR3: CASRSGGGPDEQYF
J: TRBJ2-7; D: -; size: -; V: TRBV13; DNA: TGTGCCAGCAGCTCCTCCGACGGGGCGTCCGAGCAGTACTTC; CDR3: CASSSSDGASEQYF
J: TRBJ1-3; D: -; size: -; V: TRBV2; DNA: TGTGCCAGCAGGACCACAGGGACCGGAAACACCATATATTTT; CDR3: CASRTTGTGNTIYF
J: TRBJ1-1; D: -; size: -; V: TRBV15; DNA: TGTGCCACCAGCAGAGATCCGTTAGGGACGGACTATAATTTCATGAACACTGAAGCTTTCTTT; CDR3: CATSRDPLGTDYNFMNTEAFF
J: TRBJ2-2; D: TRBD2; size: -; V: TRBV13; DNA: TGTGCCAGCAGCTTCGGGCTAGCGGAGACCGGGGAGCTGTTTTTT; CDR3: CASSFGLAETGELFF
J: TRBJ1-2; D: -; size: -; V: TRBV6-1; DNA: TGTGCCAGCAGTTCCACAGCCCCAAACTATGGCTACACCTTC; CDR3: CASSSTAPNYGYTF
J: TRBJ2-7; D: -; size: -; V: TRBV6-5; DNA: TGTGCCAGCCGCTCGTCGGCCTACGAGCAGTACTTC; CDR3: CASRSSAYEQYF
J: TRBJ2-1; D: TRBD1; size: -; V: TRBV5-4; DNA: TGTGCCAGCAGCTCATCAGGGGGCAATGGCAATGAGCAGTTCTTC; CDR3: CASSSSGGNGNEQFF
J: TRBJ1-2; D: -; size: -; V: TRBV5-1; DNA: TGCGCCAGCAGCCAGACCGGTATCTTTAACTATGGCTACACCTTC; CDR3: CASSQTGIFNYGYTF
J: TRBJ1-5; D: -; size: -; V: TRBV18; DNA: TGTGCCAGCTCACCTTGGCAGGGTGGGGATCAGCCCCAGCATTTT; CDR3: CASSPWQGGDQPQHF
J: TRBJ2-7; D: -; size: -; V: TRBV19; DNA: TGTGCCAGTAGTATGGAAAGGGGAGCAAACTACGAGCAGTACTTC; CDR3: CASSMERGANYEQYF
J: TRBJ2-6; D: TRBD1; size: -; V: TRBV9; DNA: TGTGCCAGCAGCCCAAGGACAGGGGATCATATTGGGGCCAACGTCCTGACTTTC; CDR3: CASSPRTGDHIGANVLTF
J: TRBJ2-1; D: -; size: -; V: TRBV6-5; DNA: TGTGCCAGCAGTCAGGGTATCGGTGAGCAGTTCTTC; CDR3: CASSQGIGEQFF
J: TRBJ1-4; D: -; size: -; V: TRBV29-1; DNA: TGCAGCGTAGTCGGCCTTGCTGGAAATGAAAAACTGTTTTTT; CDR3: CSVVGLAGNEKLFF
J: TRBJ1-2; D: -; size: -; V: TRBV15; DNA: TGTGCCACCAGCAGAGAAGGGCGTAGAAATGGCTACACCTTC; CDR3: CATSREGRRNGYTF
J: TRBJ1-5; D: -; size: -; V: TRBV28; DNA: TGTGCCAGCAACACAGGGAAAAGCAATCAGCCCCAGCATTTT; CDR3: CASNTGKSNQPQHF
J: TRBJ2-1; D: -; size: -; V: TRBV9; DNA: TGTGCCAGCAGCGACAGGGCCGGAGGAGGGTACAATGAGCAGTTCTTC; CDR3: CASSDRAGGGYNEQFF
J: TRBJ2-1; D: -; size: -; V: TRBV2; DNA: TGTGCCAGAGACGGGAGTGGGGCAGGCAATGAGCAGTTCTTC; CDR3: CARDGSGAGNEQFF
J: TRBJ2-3; D: -; size: -; V: TRBV28; DNA: TGTGCCAGCGGGCAGGGCGGAGCAGCGGATACGCAGTATTTT; CDR3: CASGQGGAADTQYF
J: TRBJ2-5; D: -; size: -; V: TRBV29-1; DNA: TGCAGCGGAGACCTAGGCGGTAACCAAGAGACCCAGTACTTC; CDR3: CSGDLGGNQETQYF
J: TRBJ2-7; D: -; size: -; V: TRBV5-5; DNA: TGTGCCAGCAGCCTTTCCCTAGTGCCCGAGCAGTACTTC; CDR3: CASSLSLVPEQYF
J: TRBJ1-4; D: -; size: -; V: TRBV19; DNA: TGTGCCAGTAGTATTTTCGGACAGCGGAATGAAAAACTGTTTTTT; CDR3: CASSIFGQRNEKLFF
J: TRBJ2-3; D: TRBD2; size: once; V: TRBV5-5; DNA: TGTGCCAGCAGCCCCTCGGGGGGGGCGACAGATACGCAGTATTTT; CDR3: CASSPSGGATDTQYF
J: TRBJ2-1; D: -; size: -; V: TRBV7-9; DNA: TGTGCCAGCAGCGGGGGAGGCGACAGCTCCTACAATGAGCAGTTCTTC; CDR3: CASSGGGDSSYNEQFF
J: TRBJ1-1; D: -; size: -; V: TRBV6-5; DNA: TGTGCCAGCAGTTATGACACCTCTGAAGCTTTCTTT; CDR3: CASSYDTSEAFF
J: TRBJ2-2; D: -; size: -; V: TRBV25-1; DNA: TGTGCCAGCAGTGCCTCAAACACCGGGGAGCTGTTTTTT; CDR3: CASSASNTGELFF
J: TRBJ1-1; D: -; size: once; V: TRBV11-2; DNA: TGTGCCAGCAGCTTATATGGGAGAAACACTGAAGCTTTCTTT; CDR3: CASSLYGRNTEAFF
J: TRBJ2-7; D: -; size: few; V: TRBV18; DNA: TGTGCCAGCTCACCATCGGCCCGCGAGCAGTACTTC; CDR3: CASSPSAREQYF
J: TRBJ2-3; D: TRBD2; size: -; V: TRBV2; DNA: TGTGCCAGCACCGAATGGACGGGAGGCGCAGATACGCAGTATTTT; CDR3: CASTEWTGGADTQYF
J: TRBJ1-3; D: -; size: once; V: TRBV6-1; DNA: TGTGCCAGCAGCCTAGAGGGAGGCTCTGGAAACACCATATATTTT; CDR3: CASSLEGGSGNTIYF
J: TRBJ1-5; D: TRBD1; size: -; V: TRBV6-5; DNA: TGTGCCAGCAGTTACGACAGGGGCAATCAGCCCCAGCATTTT; CDR3: CASSYDRGNQPQHF
J: TRBJ2-2; D: -; size: -; V: TRBV7-2; DNA: TGTGCCAGCAGCGGCCAGGGTAGCATCGGGGAGCTGTTTTTT; CDR3: CASSGQGSIGELFF
J: TRBJ1-1; D: TRBD1; size: -; V: TRBV11-2; DNA: TGTGCCAGCAGCTTAGGCATACAGGGGGGGAGCACTGAAGCTTTCTTT; CDR3: CASSLGIQGGSTEAFF
J: TRBJ2-5; D: -; size: once; V: TRBV16; DNA: TGTGCCAGCAGCCCCGCGAGAGAGACCCAGTACTTC; CDR3: CASSPARETQYF
J: TRBJ2-3; D: -; size: -; V: TRBV19; DNA: TGTGCCAGTAGTATAGGAGGAGGAGCTAGTGGGACAGATACGCAGTATTTT; CDR3: CASSIGGGASGTDTQYF
J: TRBJ2-7; D: -; size: -; V: TRBV15; DNA: TGTGCCACAGGGGCAGGGATATACGAGCAGTACTTC; CDR3: CATGAGIYEQYF
J: TRBJ2-2; D: TRBD2; size: once; V: TRBV27; DNA: TGTGCCAGCAGTTTAAATAGCGGGAGGGCCAACACCGGGGAGCTGTTTTTT; CDR3: CASSLNSGRANTGELFF
J: TRBJ2-2; D: TRBD1; size: once; V: TRBV5-8; DNA: TGTGCCAGCAGCTTGGAATATGGGACAGGGACCGGGGAGCTGTTTTTT; CDR3: CASSLEYGTGTGELFF
J: TRBJ1-2; D: -; size: -; V: TRBV28; DNA: TGTGCCAGCAGCCCGGACAGCTATGGCTACACCTTC; CDR3: CASSPDSYGYTF
J: TRBJ2-7; D: TRBD2; size: once; V: TRBV27; DNA: TGTGCCAGCAGTCCCCTAGGGACTAGCGGGAGTGGGAACGAGCAGTACTTC; CDR3: CASSPLGTSGSGNEQYF
J: TRBJ1-2; D: TRBD1; size: -; V: TRBV6-5; DNA: TGTGCCAGCAGTTACTTAGACAGGGGACCGGGAGGCTACACCTTC; CDR3: CASSYLDRGPGGYTF
J: TRBJ2-3; D: -; size: -; V: TRBV11-3; DNA: TGTGCCAGCAGCGTAAGGGAAACAGATACGCAGTATTTT; CDR3: CASSVRETDTQYF